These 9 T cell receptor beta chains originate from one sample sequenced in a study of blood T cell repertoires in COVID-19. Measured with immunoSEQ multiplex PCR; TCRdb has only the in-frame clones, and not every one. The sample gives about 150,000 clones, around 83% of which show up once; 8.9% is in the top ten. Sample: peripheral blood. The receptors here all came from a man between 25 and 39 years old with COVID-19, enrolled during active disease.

The CDR3 nucleotides read TGTGCCAGCAGCCCACAGGGTCAGCCCCAGCATTTT. It is translated as CASSPQGQPQHF. This rearrangement joins TRBV7-2 to TRBJ1-5, with a tentative D call TRBD1 (6 bases). Trimming removed 5 bases at V and 6 bases at J, with 8 bases between. There are 12 residues in the CDR3. The germline V gene has CDR1 SGHTA and CDR2 FQGNSA.

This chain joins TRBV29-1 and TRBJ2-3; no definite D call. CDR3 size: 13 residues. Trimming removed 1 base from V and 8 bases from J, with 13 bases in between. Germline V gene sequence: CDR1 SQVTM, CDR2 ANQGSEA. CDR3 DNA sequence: TGCAGCGTTGAAGCCCCTATTCCGGGTACGCAGTATTTT. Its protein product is CSVEAPIPGTQYF.

For the CDR3, the DNA is TGTGCCAGCAGCTTTATACAGGGCGATACGCAGTATTTT. It translates to CASSFIQGDTQYF. The chain links TRBV6-6 to TRBJ2-3; a possible D gene is TRBD1 (6 bases). Trimming pared 6 bases from V and 6 bases from J, leaving 13 bases between. Germline CDR1 and CDR2: MNHNY and SVGAGI (reference sequence). The CDR3 length is 13 residues.

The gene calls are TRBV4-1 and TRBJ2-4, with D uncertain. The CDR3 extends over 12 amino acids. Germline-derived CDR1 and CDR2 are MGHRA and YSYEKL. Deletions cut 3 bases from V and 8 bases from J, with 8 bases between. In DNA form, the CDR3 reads TGCGCCAGCAGCCATTACGGAGACATTCAGTACTTC. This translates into CASSHYGDIQYF.

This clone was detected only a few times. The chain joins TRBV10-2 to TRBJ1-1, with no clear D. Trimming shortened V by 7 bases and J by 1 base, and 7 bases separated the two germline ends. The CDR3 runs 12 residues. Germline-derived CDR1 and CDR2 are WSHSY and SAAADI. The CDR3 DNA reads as TGCGCCAGCACCGCGGGGAACACTGAAGCTTTCTTT. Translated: CASTAGNTEAFF.

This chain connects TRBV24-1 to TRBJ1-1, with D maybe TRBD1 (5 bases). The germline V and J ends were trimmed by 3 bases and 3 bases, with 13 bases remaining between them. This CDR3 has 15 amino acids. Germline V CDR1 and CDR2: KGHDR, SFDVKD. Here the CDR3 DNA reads TGTGCCACCAGTGATGGACACCGTACGGACACTGAAGCTTTCTTT. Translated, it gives CATSDGHRTDTEAFF.

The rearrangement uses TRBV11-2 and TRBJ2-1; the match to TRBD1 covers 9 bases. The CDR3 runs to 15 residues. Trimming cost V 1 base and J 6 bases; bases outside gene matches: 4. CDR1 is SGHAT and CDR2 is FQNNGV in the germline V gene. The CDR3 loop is CASSLGTGVGNEQFF. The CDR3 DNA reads TGTGCCAGCAGCTTAGGGACAGGGGTAGGCAATGAGCAGTTCTTC.

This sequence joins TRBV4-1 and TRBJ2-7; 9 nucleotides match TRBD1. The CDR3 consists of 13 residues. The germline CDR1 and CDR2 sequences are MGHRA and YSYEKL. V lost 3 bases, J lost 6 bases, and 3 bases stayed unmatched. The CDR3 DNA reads TGCGCCAGCAGCCAGGACAGGGGTCGCGAGCAGTACTTC. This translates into CASSQDRGREQYF.

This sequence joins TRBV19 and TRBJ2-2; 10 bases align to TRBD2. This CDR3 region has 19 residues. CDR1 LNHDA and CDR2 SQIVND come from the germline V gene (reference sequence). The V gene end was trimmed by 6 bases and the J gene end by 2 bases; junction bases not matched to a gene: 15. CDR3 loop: CASSPPSGLARLNTGELFF. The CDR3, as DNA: TGTGCCAGTAGCCCACCCTCGGGACTAGCGAGACTTAACACCGGGGAGCTGTTTTTT.